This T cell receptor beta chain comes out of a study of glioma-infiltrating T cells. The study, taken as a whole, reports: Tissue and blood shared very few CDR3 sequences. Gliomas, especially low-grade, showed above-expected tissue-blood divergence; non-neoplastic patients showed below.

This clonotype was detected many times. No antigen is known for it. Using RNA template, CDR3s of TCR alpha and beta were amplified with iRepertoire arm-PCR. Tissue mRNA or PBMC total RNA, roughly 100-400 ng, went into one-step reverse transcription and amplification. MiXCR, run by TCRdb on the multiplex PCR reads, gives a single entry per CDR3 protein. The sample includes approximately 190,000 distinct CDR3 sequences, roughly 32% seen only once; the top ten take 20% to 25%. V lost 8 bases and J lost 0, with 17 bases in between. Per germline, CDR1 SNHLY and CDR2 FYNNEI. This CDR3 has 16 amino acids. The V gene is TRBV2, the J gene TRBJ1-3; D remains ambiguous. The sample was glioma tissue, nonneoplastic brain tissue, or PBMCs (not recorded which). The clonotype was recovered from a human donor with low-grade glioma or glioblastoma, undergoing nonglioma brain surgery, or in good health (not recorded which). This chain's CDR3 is CASDFLGGYSGNTIYF. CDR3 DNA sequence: TGTGCCAGCGATTTCCTCGGAGGCTACTCTGGAAACACCATATATTTT.